What follows are 31 T cell receptor beta chains derived from one specimen sequenced in a study of T cell responses to AZD1222 COVID-19 vaccine. Method: immunoSEQ multiplex PCR; TCRdb's copy keeps in-frame clones and lacks some. The sample shows 80,000 to 95,000 clones, around nine tenths of them seen only once. The input for sequencing was peripheral blood, taken 28 days after the second AZD1222 dose. The receptors shown here come from an adult who received the AZD1222 COVID-19 vaccine.

The V gene is TRBV5-1, the J gene TRBJ1-1; 7 bases are shared with TRBD1. V lost 2 bases, J lost 1 base, and 5 bases stayed unmatched. This CDR3 spans 15 amino acids. Germline CDR1 SGHRS, CDR2 YFSETQ. CDR3 nucleotide sequence: TGCGCCAGCAGCTTACGACAGGGACAGAACACTGAAGCTTTCTTT. It specifies CASSLRQGQNTEAFF.

The chain carries TRBV10-3 and TRBJ2-7, with 11 bases aligning to TRBD2. Trimming at V came to 3 bases and at J to 6 bases, leaving 7 bases not matched to a gene. The CDR3 totals 15 residues. Germline CDR1 is ENHRY and CDR2 is SYGVKD. The CDR3 bases are TGTGCCATCAGTGACCCATCTAGCGGGAGGTCCGAGCAGTACTTC. Protein sequence: CAISDPSSGRSEQYF.

This clone was counted once. The V call is TRBV7-9, the J call TRBJ1-2, with 7 bases identical to TRBD1. The CDR3 length is 17 residues. The V gene end was trimmed by 2 bases and the J gene end by 7 bases; junction bases not matched to a gene: 16. Germline V gives CDR1 SEHNR, CDR2 FQNEAQ (reference sequence). CDR3 DNA: TGTGCCAGCAGCTTAAGCATCGCAGGGGGTCGTCTTCTTGGCTACACCTTC. As protein: CASSLSIAGGRLLGYTF.

The J gene is TRBJ1-2, the V gene TRBV19; the match to TRBD1 covers 8 bases. Per germline, CDR1 LNHDA and CDR2 SQIVND (reference sequence). With V trimmed by 3 bases and J by 7 bases, 4 bases remained unmatched. This CDR3 spans 13 amino acids. As DNA, the CDR3 is TGTGCCAGTAGTATCGGGACAGGCGCTGGCTACACCTTC. It codes for CASSIGTGAGYTF.

V gene TRBV5-5 combines with J gene TRBJ1-1; D remains ambiguous. CDR3 length: 13 amino acids. Looked up from germline, CDR1 is SGHKS and CDR2 is YYEKEE (reference sequence). The germline V and J ends were trimmed by 4 bases and 0 bases, with 7 bases remaining between them. DNA for the CDR3: TGTGCCAGCAGCGTATTCCTGAACACTGAAGCTTTCTTT. Encoded protein: CASSVFLNTEAFF.

The chain employs TRBV30 and TRBJ1-3, with D tentatively TRBD1 (5 bases). Germline values: CDR1 GTSNPN, CDR2 SVGIG (reference sequence). The ends were cut back, 1 base at V and 4 bases at J, with 8 bases in the middle. CDR3 length: 13 amino acids. Here the CDR3 reads CAWSGGVGNTIYF. In DNA, the CDR3 is TGTGCCTGGAGTGGAGGGGTAGGAAACACCATATATTTT.

The chain is built from TRBV5-1 and TRBJ1-6, with 7 bases lining up with TRBD1. Trimming removed 4 bases from V and 7 bases from J; junction bases left unmatched: 5. There are 14 residues in the CDR3. Germline loops: CDR1 SGHRS, CDR2 YFSETQ. The CDR3 DNA reads as TGCGCCAGCAGCATGGGACAGCCCAATTCACCCCTCCACTTT. It translates to CASSMGQPNSPLHF.

The gene calls are TRBV9 and TRBJ2-1; 7 bases fit TRBD2. Germline-derived CDR1 and CDR2 are SGDLS and YYNGEE. The CDR3 is 15 residues long. V lost 0 bases, J lost 2 bases, and 2 bases stayed unmatched. The CDR3 here is CASSVGLAAYNEQFF. CDR3 sequence (DNA): TGTGCCAGCAGCGTAGGACTAGCAGCCTACAATGAGCAGTTCTTC.

This chain uses TRBV2 with TRBJ1-1; D may be TRBD1 (6 bases). In germline, CDR1 is SNHLY, CDR2 FYNNEI. V was cut by 7 bases and J by 1 base, with 13 bases left in between. The CDR3 runs 14 residues. The CDR3 here is CASTSRQANTEAFF. In nucleotides, the CDR3 is TGTGCCAGCACCTCCAGACAGGCGAACACTGAAGCTTTCTTT.

This clone appeared a few times. This rearrangement joins TRBV4-2 to TRBJ2-7, with TRBD2 identical over 10 bases. V shed 0 bases, J shed 0 bases, and the junction held 2 bases outside the gene matches. Per the germline V gene, CDR1 is LGHNA and CDR2 is YNFKEQ. The CDR3 extends over 16 amino acids. The CDR3 is CASSQEPSGSSYEQYF. The CDR3 DNA reads as TGTGCCAGCAGCCAAGAGCCTAGCGGGAGCTCCTACGAGCAGTACTTC.

The gene calls are TRBV27 and TRBJ2-3; unclear D gene. Germline V gene sequence: CDR1 MNHEY, CDR2 SMNVEV (reference sequence). The CDR3 extends over 13 amino acids. V lost 5 bases and J lost 1, with 7 bases in between. The DNA for the CDR3 is TGTGCCAGCAGTGTACGAGGCACAGATACGCAGTATTTT. It yields the protein CASSVRGTDTQYF.

The rearrangement links TRBV30 to TRBJ2-1; 7 bases map to TRBD2. The CDR3 runs to 14 residues. Germline CDR1 and CDR2: GTSNPN and SVGIG (reference sequence). V trimming: 3 bases; J trimming: 2 bases; junction bases outside the gene matches: 4. The CDR3, as DNA: TGTGCCTGGAGGGCTAGCGGAACCTACAATGAGCAGTTCTTC. This translates into CAWRASGTYNEQFF. Looking up the rest from reference TRBV30 and TRBJ2-1 gives the full variable domain: SQTIHQWPATLVQPVGSPLSLECTVEGTSNPNLYWYRQAAGRGLQLLFYSVGIGQISSEVPQNLSASRPQDRQFILSSKKLLLSDSGFYLCAWRASGTYNEQFFGPGTRLTVL.

The J gene is TRBJ1-1, the V gene TRBV19, with unresolved D. This CDR3 is built from 15 residues. V was cut by 5 bases and J by 2 bases, with 15 bases left in between. In germline, CDR1 is LNHDA, CDR2 SQIVND (reference sequence). CDR3 residues: CASSATGGTNTEAFF. Written as DNA, the CDR3 is TGTGCCAGTAGTGCGACTGGAGGTACTAACACTGAAGCTTTCTTT.

The V and J genes are TRBV14 and TRBJ2-5; 13 nucleotides match TRBD2. CDR3 length: 16 amino acids. The junction had 6 bases not matched to a gene; V was cut back by 4 bases and J by 4 bases. In germline, CDR1 is SGHDN, CDR2 FVKESK. CDR3 in DNA: TGTGCCAGCAGCCGCCGACTAGCGGGAGGTCTAGAGACCCAGTACTTC. It yields the protein CASSRRLAGGLETQYF.

The gene calls are TRBV25-1 and TRBJ1-3, with no clear D. Trimming took off 4 bases at V and 4 bases at J, with 8 bases between the two ends. Germline V CDR1 and CDR2: MGHDK, SYGVNS. CDR3 size: 13 residues. CDR3 residues: CASSVWAGNTIYF. Written as DNA, the CDR3 is TGTGCCAGCAGTGTTTGGGCGGGAAACACCATATATTTT.

V gene TRBV5-1 combines with J gene TRBJ2-7; possibly TRBD2 for D (5 bases). V shed 5 bases and J shed 2 bases, with 14 bases lying between them. Germline loops: CDR1 SGHRS, CDR2 YFSETQ. CDR3 length: 14 amino acids. The CDR3 DNA follows: TGCGCCAGCAGTCGGACTTACCTCACCTACGAGCAGTACTTC. Translated: CASSRTYLTYEQYF.

The rearrangement links TRBV15 to TRBJ1-2, with D tentatively TRBD1 (5 bases). V lost 0 bases, J lost 4 bases, and 12 bases lay in between. The CDR3 sequence is 15 residues long. Per the germline V gene, CDR1 is LNHNV and CDR2 is YYDKDF (reference sequence). The DNA for the CDR3 is TGTGCCACCAGCAGAGATCTAGCAGGGACCTATGGCTACACCTTC. It yields the protein CATSRDLAGTYGYTF.

The J gene is TRBJ1-1, the V gene TRBV19; D unresolved. CDR1 is LNHDA and CDR2 is SQIVND in the germline V gene (reference sequence). V was trimmed by 7 bases and J by 0 bases, leaving 9 bases between them. The CDR3 covers 13 residues. The CDR3 spells CASIRRLNTEAFF. CDR3 in DNA: TGTGCCAGTATCCGACGGTTGAACACTGAAGCTTTCTTT.

The chain employs TRBV2 and TRBJ1-2, with 8 bases fitting TRBD1. V trimming: 2 bases; J trimming: 8 bases; junction bases outside the gene matches: 7. The CDR3 length is 14 residues. Germline V gene sequence: CDR1 SNHLY, CDR2 FYNNEI. The CDR3 loop is CASSEYYRGYGYTF. In nucleotides, the CDR3 is TGTGCCAGCAGTGAATACTACAGGGGGTACGGCTACACCTTC.

CDR3 DNA: TGTGCCAGCAGTTCCTCAGGGAACCAAGAGACCCAGTACTTC. This codes for CASSSSGNQETQYF. The chain is built from TRBV27 and TRBJ2-5; D is possibly TRBD1 (5 bases). Trimming left V 4 bases short and J 0 bases short, with 9 bases between. Germline V gene sequence: CDR1 MNHEY, CDR2 SMNVEV (reference sequence). CDR3 length: 14 amino acids.

This chain links TRBV9 with TRBJ1-2, with 7 nucleotides matching TRBD1. CDR1 is SGDLS and CDR2 is YYNGEE in the germline V gene. With 0 bases clipped from V and 2 bases from J, the junction kept 7 bases outside the gene matches. The CDR3 loop spans 16 amino acids. CDR3: CASSVGGAQGNYGYTF. CDR3 nucleotide sequence: TGTGCCAGCAGCGTAGGAGGGGCACAGGGGAACTATGGCTACACCTTC.

V and J are TRBV6-5 and TRBJ2-7; TRBD1 aligns across 9 bases. The germline gives CDR1 MNHEY, CDR2 SVGAGI. The CDR3 spans 15 residues. V lost 0 bases to trimming and J lost 3 bases; unmatched junction nucleotides: 3. CDR3 sequence: CASSYSETGGYEQYF. The DNA for the CDR3 is TGTGCCAGCAGTTACTCGGAGACAGGGGGCTACGAGCAGTACTTC.

V is TRBV7-3 and J is TRBJ1-1; D gene unclear. V was clipped by 8 bases and J by 2 bases, with 15 bases between them. Germline-derived CDR1 and CDR2 are SGHTA and FQGTGA. The CDR3 spans 14 residues. The CDR3 sequence is CASSVGNRNTEAFF. DNA of the CDR3: TGTGCCAGCTCAGTGGGGAACAGAAACACTGAAGCTTTCTTT.

The V and J genes are TRBV4-2 and TRBJ1-6, with 11 bases matching TRBD1. The CDR3 runs to 16 residues. Germline CDR1 reads LGHNA; CDR2 reads YNFKEQ. The junction had 7 bases not matched to a gene; V was cut back by 0 bases and J by 12 bases. CDR3 in DNA: TGTGCCAGCAGCCAAGATCCCGGGACAGGGGGTGAACCCCTCCACTTT. Encoded protein: CASSQDPGTGGEPLHF.

The J gene is TRBJ1-5, the V gene TRBV30; TRBD1 matches 7 bases. The CDR3 spans 13 residues. The germline gives CDR1 GTSNPN, CDR2 SVGIG (reference sequence). Trimming cost V 3 bases and J 4 bases; bases outside gene matches: 3. CDR3 region: CAWSRDSNQPQHF. The CDR3 coding sequence is TGTGCCTGGAGCCGGGACAGTAATCAGCCCCAGCATTTT.

The chain employs TRBV28 and TRBJ1-3; D perhaps matches TRBD1 (6 bases). CDR3 length: 19 amino acids. Trimming removed 4 bases from V and 2 bases from J, with 24 bases in between. CDR1 MDHEN and CDR2 SYDVKM come from the germline V gene. The DNA for the CDR3 is TGTGCCAGCAGTTCCTGGGCTCATTCCGTACAGGGCCCTGGAAACACCATATATTTT. Translating it yields CASSSWAHSVQGPGNTIYF.

The chain uses TRBV30 and TRBJ1-1; the D is unclear. There are 11 residues in the CDR3. The germline V gene has CDR1 GTSNPN and CDR2 SVGIG (reference sequence). The V gene lost 3 bases and the J gene lost 3 bases, with 5 bases spanning the gap. The CDR3 is CAWRRDTEAFF. The CDR3 nucleotides read TGTGCCTGGAGAAGAGACACTGAAGCTTTCTTT.

The rearrangement uses TRBV4-2 and TRBJ2-7; 10 bases align to TRBD2. The junction had 9 bases not matched to a gene; V was cut back by 1 base and J by 3 bases. The CDR3 runs to 17 residues. CDR1 is LGHNA and CDR2 is YNFKEQ in the germline V gene. The CDR3 DNA sequence: TGTGCCAGCAGCCAAGGCGGACTAGCGGAGCCAATCTACGAGCAGTACTTC. Translating gives CASSQGGLAEPIYEQYF.

The chain recombines TRBV7-2 with TRBJ1-1; no definite D call. With 10 bases removed from V and 6 bases from J, the gap between germline ends came to 3 bases. CDR3 length: 8 amino acids. Germline V lookup: CDR1 SGHTA, CDR2 FQGNSA. CDR3 sequence (DNA): TGTGCCATCCCTGAAGCTTTCTTT. Residues: CAIPEAFF.

The chain combines TRBV6-2 or TRBV6-3 with TRBJ2-1; 9 bases are a match to TRBD2. The CDR3 consists of 14 residues. V was clipped by 0 bases and J by 8 bases; unmatched bases: 2. Germline V gene lookup returns CDR1 MNHEY and CDR2 SVGEGT. DNA for the CDR3: TGTGCCAGCAGTTACTCGGGACTAGCATATGAGCAGTTCTTC. This gives the protein CASSYSGLAYEQFF.

The chain couples TRBV18 to TRBJ2-7; TRBD2 is a possible D gene (6 bases). CDR3 length: 19 amino acids. Germline V gene lookup returns CDR1 KGHSH and CDR2 LQKENI. V lost 2 bases and J lost 2, with 25 bases in between. CDR3 sequence reads: CASSPSPGRSRPVPYEQYF. In DNA form, the CDR3 reads TGTGCCAGCTCACCAAGTCCCGGGAGAAGCAGACCTGTACCCTACGAGCAGTACTTC.